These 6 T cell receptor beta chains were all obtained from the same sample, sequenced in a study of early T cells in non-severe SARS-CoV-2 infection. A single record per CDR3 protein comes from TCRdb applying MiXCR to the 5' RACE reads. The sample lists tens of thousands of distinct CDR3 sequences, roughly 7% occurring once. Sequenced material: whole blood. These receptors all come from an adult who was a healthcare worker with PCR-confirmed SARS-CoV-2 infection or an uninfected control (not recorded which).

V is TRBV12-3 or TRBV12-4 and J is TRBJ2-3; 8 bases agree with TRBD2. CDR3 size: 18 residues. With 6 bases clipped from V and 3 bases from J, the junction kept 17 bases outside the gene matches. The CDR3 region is CASRRTLAGLLGTDTQYF. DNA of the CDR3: TGTGCCAGCAGAAGAACGCTAGCGGGCCTACTCGGGACAGATACGCAGTATTTT.

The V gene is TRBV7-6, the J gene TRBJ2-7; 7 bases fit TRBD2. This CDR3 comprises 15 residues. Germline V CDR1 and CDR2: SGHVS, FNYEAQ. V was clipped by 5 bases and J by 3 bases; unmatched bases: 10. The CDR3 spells CASSPMGGTLYEQYF. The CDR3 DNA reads TGTGCCAGCAGCCCCATGGGAGGGACCCTCTACGAGCAGTACTTC.

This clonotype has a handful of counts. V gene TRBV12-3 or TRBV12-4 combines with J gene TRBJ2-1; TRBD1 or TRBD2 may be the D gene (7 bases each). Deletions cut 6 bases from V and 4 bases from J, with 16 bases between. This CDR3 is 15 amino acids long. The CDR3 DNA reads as TGTGCCAGCAGGACAGACAGGGAGGGGTACAATGAGCAGTTCTTC. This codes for CASRTDREGYNEQFF.

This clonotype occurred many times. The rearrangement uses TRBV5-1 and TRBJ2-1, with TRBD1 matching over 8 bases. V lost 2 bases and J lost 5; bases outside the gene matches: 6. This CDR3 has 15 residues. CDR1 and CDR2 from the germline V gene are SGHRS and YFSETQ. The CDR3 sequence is CASSLTDRENNEQFF. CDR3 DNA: TGCGCCAGCAGCTTAACGGACAGGGAGAACAATGAGCAGTTCTTC. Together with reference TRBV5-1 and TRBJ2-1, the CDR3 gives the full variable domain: KAGVTQTPRYLIKTRGQQVTLSCSPISGHRSVSWYQQTPGQGLQFLFEYFSETQRNKGNFPGRFSGRQFSNSRSEMNVSTLELGDSALYLCASSLTDRENNEQFFGPGTRLTVL.

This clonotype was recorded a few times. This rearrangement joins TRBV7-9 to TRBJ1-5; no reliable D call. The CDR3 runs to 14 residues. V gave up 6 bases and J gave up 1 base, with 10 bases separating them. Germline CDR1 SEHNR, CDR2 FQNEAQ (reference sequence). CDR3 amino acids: CASRLPISNQPQHF. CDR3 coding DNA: TGTGCCAGCAGACTACCTATCAGCAATCAGCCCCAGCATTTT.

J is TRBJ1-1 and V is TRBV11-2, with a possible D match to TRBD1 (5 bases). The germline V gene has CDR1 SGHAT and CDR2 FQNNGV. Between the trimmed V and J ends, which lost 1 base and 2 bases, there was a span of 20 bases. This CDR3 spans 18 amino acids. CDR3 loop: CASSLVVGDAGINTEAFF. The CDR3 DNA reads TGTGCCAGCAGCTTAGTAGTCGGGGACGCAGGTATTAACACTGAAGCTTTCTTT. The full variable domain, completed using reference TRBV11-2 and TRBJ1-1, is EAGVAQSPRYKIIEKRQSVAFWCNPISGHATLYWYQQILGQGPKLLIQFQNNGVVDDSQLPKDRFSAERLKGVDSTLKIQPAKLEDSAVYLCASSLVVGDAGINTEAFFGQGTRLTVV.